Listed below are T cell receptor beta chains from one sample, sequenced in a study of blood T cell repertoires in COVID-19. This table comes from immunoSEQ multiplex PCR, and its TCRdb copy is limited to in-frame clones, with some not included. Among around 250,000 clones listed, approximately 90% were seen once. Sequencing was carried out using PBMCs or T cells enriched from blood (not recorded which). The receptors were sampled from a man aged 35-49 years who had been exposed to COVID-19. CDR3s include the opening cysteine and the closing phenylalanine or tryptophan. The D gene is left open where the match is weak. A clone size is listed for some rows: how often the clone was seen (once, few, many), or a class if it is expanded.

D | J | size | V | CDR3 | DNA
- | TRBJ1-2 | - | TRBV20-1 | CSASEDSYGYTF | TGCAGTGCTAGTGAAGACAGCTATGGCTACACCTTC
TRBD1 | TRBJ1-4 | - | TRBV7-9 | CASSTSSQGLTEKLFF | TGTGCCAGCAGCACGTCCTCACAGGGGCTGACTGAAAAACTGTTTTTT
TRBD1 | TRBJ2-2 | - | TRBV18 | CASDRRDRGGTGELFF | TGTGCCAGCGACCGCCGGGACAGGGGGGGCACCGGGGAGCTGTTTTTT
- | TRBJ2-3 | - | TRBV4-1 | CASSQSQAAVNTDTQYF | TGCGCCAGCAGCCAATCCCAAGCCGCGGTGAACACAGATACGCAGTATTTT
- | TRBJ1-5 | - | TRBV30 | CAWSVLSYLEPQHF | TGTGCCTGGAGTGTACTGTCCTACTTAGAGCCCCAGCATTTT
TRBD1 | TRBJ2-1 | - | TRBV5-4 | CASSPGTGSYNEQFF | TGTGCCAGCAGCCCCGGGACAGGCTCCTACAATGAGCAGTTCTTC
TRBD1 | TRBJ2-7 | - | TRBV28 | CASSPLTGAEQYF | TGTGCCAGCAGTCCGTTAACAGGGGCCGAGCAGTACTTC
- | TRBJ1-6 | - | TRBV10-3 | CAISGPVNSPLHF | TGTGCCATCAGTGGGCCCGTAAATTCACCCCTCCACTTT
TRBD2 | TRBJ2-5 | - | TRBV19 | CASSIALAGPQTQYF | TGTGCCAGTAGTATCGCCCTAGCGGGGCCCCAGACCCAGTACTTC
- | TRBJ1-1 | - | TRBV12-3/TRBV12-4 | CASSLLNIEAFF | TGTGCCAGCAGCCTCTTAAATATTGAAGCTTTCTTT
TRBD2 | TRBJ2-5 | - | TRBV5-1 | CASSAGDHRETQYF | TGCGCCAGCAGCGCGGGGGACCACCGGGAGACCCAGTACTTC
TRBD2 | TRBJ2-3 | - | TRBV3-1/TRBV3-2 | CASSQEIAGGPDTQYF | TGTGCCAGCAGCCAAGAAATAGCGGGAGGGCCCGATACGCAGTATTTT
TRBD1 | TRBJ2-4 | - | TRBV4-1 | CASSQEGQGAAKNIQYF | TGCGCCAGCAGCCAAGAGGGACAGGGGGCTGCCAAAAACATTCAGTACTTC
TRBD2 | TRBJ2-2 | - | TRBV5-5 | CASSLGLAGVRSGELFF | TGTGCCAGCAGCTTGGGTCTAGCGGGAGTAAGATCCGGGGAGCTGTTTTTT
TRBD2 | TRBJ2-7 | - | TRBV2 | CASSETGGAYEQYF | TGTGCCAGCAGTGAAACGGGGGGAGCGTACGAGCAGTACTTC
TRBD1 | TRBJ2-6 | - | TRBV19 | CASNWDRGPTGANVLTF | TGTGCCAGTAATTGGGACAGGGGGCCAACTGGGGCCAACGTCCTGACTTTC
TRBD1 | TRBJ1-5 | - | TRBV4-1 | CASSLRDRGNQPQHF | TGCGCCAGCAGCCTCCGGGACAGGGGCAATCAGCCCCAGCATTTT
TRBD1 | TRBJ1-4 | - | TRBV6-1 | CASSVMVADRVNEKLFF | TGTGCCAGCAGTGTTATGGTTGCCGACAGGGTAAATGAAAAACTGTTTTTT
TRBD1 | TRBJ1-1 | - | TRBV19 | CASSADRGHREAFF | TGTGCCAGTAGTGCGGACAGGGGACATAGGGAAGCTTTCTTT
- | TRBJ2-7 | - | TRBV10-3 | CAISEPVSGAKYEQYF | TGTGCCATCAGTGAGCCGGTATCTGGGGCTAAGTACGAGCAGTACTTC
TRBD2 | TRBJ2-7 | - | TRBV12-3/TRBV12-4 | CASSFREGQQYF | TGTGCCAGCAGTTTCCGGGAGGGACAGCAGTACTTC
- | TRBJ2-7 | - | TRBV5-4 | CASSLGIGSSYEQYF | TGTGCCAGCAGCTTGGGGATTGGGAGCTCCTACGAGCAGTACTTC
- | TRBJ1-5 | - | TRBV9 | CASSGGGHSNQPQHF | TGTGCCAGCAGCGGGGGGGGCCATAGCAATCAGCCCCAGCATTTT
- | TRBJ1-6 | - | TRBV5-1 | CASSLETDSPLHF | TGCGCCAGCAGCTTGGAAACGGATTCACCCCTCCACTTT
TRBD1 | TRBJ2-5 | - | TRBV9 | CASGGTGRETQYF | TGTGCCAGCGGAGGGACAGGGCGAGAGACCCAGTACTTC
- | TRBJ2-2 | - | TRBV28 | CASSSTGYLTGELFF | TGTGCCAGCAGTTCTACAGGGTATCTCACCGGGGAGCTGTTTTTT
- | TRBJ1-1 | - | TRBV12-3/TRBV12-4 | CASSPGRGAEAFF | TGTGCCAGCAGCCCCGGGCGGGGGGCTGAAGCTTTCTTT
- | TRBJ2-2 | - | TRBV9 | CASSVRNTGELFF | TGTGCCAGCAGCGTTCGGAACACCGGGGAGCTGTTTTTT
- | TRBJ1-1 | - | TRBV30 | CAWRRLNTEAFF | TGTGCCTGGAGGCGGTTGAACACTGAAGCTTTCTTT
- | TRBJ2-1 | few | TRBV19 | CASIGGLADNEQFF | TGTGCCAGTATCGGGGGGCTAGCGGACAATGAGCAGTTCTTC
TRBD1 | TRBJ2-3 | - | TRBV18 | CASSLRTGGERDTQYF | TGTGCCAGCTCACTGAGGACAGGGGGCGAGAGAGATACGCAGTATTTT
TRBD2 | TRBJ2-7 | - | TRBV28 | CASRKTSGASYEQYF | TGTGCCAGCAGAAAAACTAGCGGAGCCTCCTACGAGCAGTACTTC
TRBD2 | TRBJ2-2 | - | TRBV9 | CATAKAGVNTGELFF | TGTGCCACTGCAAAAGCGGGAGTAAACACCGGGGAGCTGTTTTTT
- | TRBJ2-7 | - | TRBV7-2 | CASSHRGGRYEQYF | TGTGCCAGCAGCCATAGGGGGGGGCGCTACGAGCAGTACTTC
- | TRBJ1-6 | - | TRBV7-8 | CASSVQQGRGLHF | TGTGCCAGCAGCGTACAACAGGGTCGGGGCCTCCACTTT
TRBD1 | TRBJ1-5 | - | TRBV28 | CASIGTDNQPQHF | TGTGCCAGCATCGGGACAGACAATCAGCCCCAGCATTTT
- | TRBJ1-2 | few | TRBV6-5 | CASRGGWNYGYTF | TGTGCCAGCAGGGGAGGGTGGAACTATGGCTACACCTTC
TRBD2 | TRBJ2-1 | - | TRBV5-1 | CASSFNGRSSYNEQFF | TGCGCCAGCAGCTTTAACGGGAGGAGCTCCTACAATGAGCAGTTCTTC
TRBD2 | TRBJ2-7 | once | TRBV19 | CASSTASGYEQYF | TGTGCCAGTAGTACCGCTAGCGGCTACGAGCAGTACTTC
- | TRBJ1-2 | - | TRBV28 | CASSSQAQGGPSGYTF | TGTGCCAGCAGTTCACAAGCGCAGGGTGGCCCTTCTGGCTACACCTTC
TRBD2 | TRBJ2-2 | - | TRBV30 | CAWRPLLGGRPQSTSNTGELFF | TGTGCCTGGAGGCCCCTCTTAGGCGGGAGGCCTCAGTCCACCTCAAACACCGGGGAGCTGTTTTTT
TRBD2 | TRBJ2-7 | - | TRBV11-3 | CASSSLAGNYDEQYF | TGTGCCAGCAGCTCCTTAGCGGGAAACTACGACGAGCAGTACTTC
TRBD1 | TRBJ2-7 | - | TRBV5-4 | CASSPRQGNSYEQYF | TGTGCCAGCAGCCCCAGACAGGGAAATTCCTACGAGCAGTACTTC
- | TRBJ1-4 | - | TRBV7-3 | CASSLTGRAGEKLFF | TGTGCCAGCAGCTTAACCGGCAGGGCAGGAGAAAAACTGTTTTTT
TRBD1 | TRBJ1-5 | once | TRBV15 | CATSRSGQGNQPQHF | TGTGCCACCAGCAGATCCGGACAGGGGAATCAGCCCCAGCATTTT